This T cell receptor beta chain was captured in a study of shared clonotypes between healthy human individuals. TCRdb keeps only in-frame clones here, not all; method: immunoSEQ multiplex PCR. This table holds about 610,000 clones, 97% found once. Germline CDR1 reads SGHTA; CDR2 reads FQGNSA. CDR3 length equals 16 residues. The junction had 7 bases not matched to a gene; V was cut back by 5 bases and J by 6 bases. Remarks on this clone: Its antigen remains unknown.

Study findings and constraints: Shared clonotypes across all four donors exceeded non-shared ones in generation probability. The sole specimen, blood, was sampled, and tissue repertoires likely differ.

What was sequenced was naive CD4+ T cells sorted from blood. Subset of the sample: CD45RA+ positively selected. The rearrangement joins TRBV7-2 to TRBJ2-2; TRBD1 agrees at 12 bases. This TCR derives from a young woman in good health. CDR3 sequence: CASSQGDRGRSGELFF. The DNA for the CDR3 is TGTGCCAGCAGCCAAGGGGACAGGGGGCGTTCCGGGGAGCTGTTTTTT.